A single sample gave rise to the 8 T cell receptor beta chains below, sequenced in a study of T cell responses to AZD1222 COVID-19 vaccine. Profiling relied on immunoSEQ multiplex PCR, and the TCRdb table lists in-frame clones only, not all of them. The sample shows more than 100,000 clones, over 75% of them seen only once. This sample comprised peripheral blood, obtained on day 0 of AZD1222 vaccination. These receptors originate from an adult in good health.

This chain links TRBV27 with TRBJ1-5; D is unclear. The V gene lost 0 bases and the J gene lost 5 bases, with 5 bases spanning the gap. The CDR3 covers 13 residues. The germline V gene has CDR1 MNHEY and CDR2 SMNVEV (reference sequence). The CDR3 loop reads CASSLSRDQPQHF. DNA for the CDR3: TGTGCCAGCAGTTTATCAAGGGATCAGCCCCAGCATTTT.

V usage is TRBV9 and J usage is TRBJ2-2; D unclear. Trimming removed 0 bases from V and 0 bases from J, with 9 bases in between. The CDR3 length is 16 residues. Per the germline V gene, CDR1 is SGDLS and CDR2 is YYNGEE. CDR3 in DNA: TGTGCCAGCAGCGTAGCTGCAGCCTCGAACACCGGGGAGCTGTTTTTT. It encodes CASSVAAASNTGELFF. Full variable domain (rest looked up from reference TRBV9 and TRBJ2-2): DSGVTQTPKHLITATGQRVTLRCSPRSGDLSVYWYQQSLDQGLQFLIQYYNGEERAKGNILERFSAQQFPDLHSELNLSSLELGDSALYFCASSVAAASNTGELFFGEGSRLTVL.

The J gene is TRBJ2-7, the V gene TRBV3-1 (or the pseudogene TRBV3-2); unclear D gene. The CDR3 sequence is 12 residues long. CDR1 LGHDT and CDR2 YNNKEL come from the germline V gene (reference sequence). Deletions cut 5 bases from V and 4 bases from J, with 9 bases between. The CDR3 DNA is TGTGCCAGCAGCTGGGGTAGGTACGAGCAGTACTTC. Translating gives CASSWGRYEQYF.

The chain joins TRBV7-2 to TRBJ2-7; 7 nucleotides line up with TRBD2. Germline V CDR1 and CDR2: SGHTA, FQGNSA. V shed 6 bases and J 2 bases; nucleotides not matched to a gene: 1. The CDR3 totals 12 residues. The CDR3 nucleotides read TGTGCCAGCAGGGGGGGGACCTACGAGCAGTACTTC. Protein sequence: CASRGGTYEQYF.

V and J are TRBV5-1 and TRBJ2-5; the D is unclear. The CDR3 spans 15 residues. Germline CDR1 and CDR2: SGHRS and YFSETQ. V was shortened by 4 bases and J by 0 bases, with 13 bases between the two germline ends. CDR3 protein: CASSGLGSYQETQYF. In nucleotides, the CDR3 is TGCGCCAGCAGCGGTTTGGGTTCATACCAAGAGACCCAGTACTTC.

The sample holds a few counts of this clone. The J gene is TRBJ1-5, the V gene TRBV7-9; D remains ambiguous. In germline, CDR1 is SEHNR, CDR2 FQNEAQ (reference sequence). The CDR3 extends over 14 amino acids. V was cut by 5 bases and J by 5 bases, with 13 bases left in between. CDR3 sequence reads: CASSRGQSDQPQHF. CDR3 DNA sequence: TGTGCCAGCAGCCGAGGGCAGTCCGATCAGCCCCAGCATTTT. Supplemented by reference TRBV7-9 and TRBJ1-5, the full variable domain reads DTGVSQNPRHKITKRGQNVTFRCDPISEHNRLYWYRQTLGQGPEFLTYFQNEAQLEKSRLLSDRFSAERPKGSFSTLEIQRTEQGDSAMYLCASSRGQSDQPQHFGDGTRLSIL.

This chain connects TRBV11-3 to TRBJ2-1; 7 bases are shared with TRBD2. There are 16 residues in the CDR3. Germline V gene sequence: CDR1 SGHNT, CDR2 YENEEA. The V segment lost 0 bases and the J segment 4 bases; nucleotides outside the gene matches: 6. For the CDR3, the DNA is TGTGCCAGCAGCTTAGATGGCCAGCGGGAATACAATGAGCAGTTCTTC. This sequence encodes CASSLDGQREYNEQFF.

The gene calls are TRBV5-1 and TRBJ2-1, with D perhaps matching TRBD2 (5 bases). The CDR3 consists of 15 residues. CDR1 is SGHRS, CDR2 YFSETQ, per germline. The V end lost 0 bases, the J end lost 0 bases, and 7 bases lay between the germline ends. CDR3 amino acids: CASSLDGGSYNEQFF. The DNA of the CDR3 is TGCGCCAGCAGCTTGGACGGAGGCTCCTACAATGAGCAGTTCTTC.